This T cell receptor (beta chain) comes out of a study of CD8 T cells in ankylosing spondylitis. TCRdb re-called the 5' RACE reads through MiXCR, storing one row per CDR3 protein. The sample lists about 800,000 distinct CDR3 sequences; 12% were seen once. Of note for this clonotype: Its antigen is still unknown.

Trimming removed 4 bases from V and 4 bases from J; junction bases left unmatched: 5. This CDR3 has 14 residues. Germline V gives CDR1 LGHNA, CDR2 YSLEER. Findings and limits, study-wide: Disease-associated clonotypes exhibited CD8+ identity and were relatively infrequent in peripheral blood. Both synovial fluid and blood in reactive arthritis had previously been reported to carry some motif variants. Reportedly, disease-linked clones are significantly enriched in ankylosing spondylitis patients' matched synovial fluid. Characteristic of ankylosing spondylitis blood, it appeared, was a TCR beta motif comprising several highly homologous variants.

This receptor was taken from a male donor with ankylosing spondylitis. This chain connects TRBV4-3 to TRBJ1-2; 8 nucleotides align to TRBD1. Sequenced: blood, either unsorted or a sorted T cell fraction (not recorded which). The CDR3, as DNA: TGCGCCAGCAGCCGGCCGGGACAGGTCTATGGCTACACCTTC. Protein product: CASSRPGQVYGYTF.